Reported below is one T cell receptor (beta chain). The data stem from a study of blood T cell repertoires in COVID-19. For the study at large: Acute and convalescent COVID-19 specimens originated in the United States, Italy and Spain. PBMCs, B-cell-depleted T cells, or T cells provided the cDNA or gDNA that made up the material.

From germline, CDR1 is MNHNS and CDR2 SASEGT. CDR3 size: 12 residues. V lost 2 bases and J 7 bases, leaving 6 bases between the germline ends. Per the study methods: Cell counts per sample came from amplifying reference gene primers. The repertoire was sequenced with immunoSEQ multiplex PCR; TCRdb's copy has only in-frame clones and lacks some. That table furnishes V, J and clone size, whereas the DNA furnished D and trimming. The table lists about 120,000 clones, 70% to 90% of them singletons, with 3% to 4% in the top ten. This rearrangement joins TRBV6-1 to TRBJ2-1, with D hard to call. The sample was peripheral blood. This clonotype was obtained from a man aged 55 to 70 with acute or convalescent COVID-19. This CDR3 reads CASSERSNEQFF. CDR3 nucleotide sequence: TGTGCCAGCAGTGAACGGAGTAATGAGCAGTTCTTC.